A selection of T cell receptor beta chains follows, all from one sample in a study of shared clonotypes between healthy human individuals. Repertoires were generated with immunoSEQ multiplex PCR, while TCRdb's copy carries only in-frame clones and drops some. Found here are 2 million to 2.5 million clones, over 90% of them singletons; the top ten hold about 0.41%. The sequencing input was naive CD4+ T cells from PBMCs. These receptors came from a man aged 18 to 35 in good health. Some clones in this sample may be carry-over from other donors' samples. Each CDR3 is given with its conserved first and last residue. A D gene is named only where the DNA matches it firmly. Size is stated for part of the rows, as once, few or many counts, or as a class when the clone is expanded.

D	size	length	V	J	DNA	CDR3
-	-	9	TRBV7-9	TRBJ2-5	TGTGCCACCCGAGAGACCCAGTACTTC	CATRETQYF
-	-	17	TRBV6-1	TRBJ1-3	TGTGCCAGCAGTGAAGCTGGAGATGAGGGACAAGGAAACACCATATATTTT	CASSEAGDEGQGNTIYF
TRBD1	-	16	TRBV5-1	TRBJ2-7	TGCGCCAGCAGCCGACAGGGGGGGCCCCTCGGCTACGAGCAGTACTTC	CASSRQGGPLGYEQYF
-	-	15	TRBV7-6	TRBJ1-5	TGTGCCAGCAGCTTAGTAGGCAGGGAATATCAGCCCCAGCATTTT	CASSLVGREYQPQHF
TRBD1	-	15	TRBV19	TRBJ2-2	TGTGCCAGTAGTCAGACAGGGGTTAACACCGGGGAGCTGTTTTTT	CASSQTGVNTGELFF
-	-	15	TRBV10-2	TRBJ2-5	TGCGCCAGCAGGGGGGCGGGCTACAACCAAGAGACCCAGTACTTC	CASRGAGYNQETQYF
-	-	15	TRBV6-5	TRBJ1-2	TGTGCCAGCAGTTACTCGAAAGTAGGGGAGGGAGGCTACACCTTC	CASSYSKVGEGGYTF
-	-	12	TRBV27	TRBJ2-2	TGTGCCAGCAGTCCCCTACCCGGGGAGCTGTTTTTT	CASSPLPGELFF
TRBD1	once	15	TRBV5-1	TRBJ2-7	TGCGCCAGCAGCTTGGGACAGGGACGGACCTACGAGCAGTACTTC	CASSLGQGRTYEQYF
-	-	11	TRBV14	TRBJ2-5	TGTGCCAGCAGCCGCCGAGAGACCCAGTACTTC	CASSRRETQYF
TRBD1	-	15	TRBV7-2	TRBJ2-5	TGTGCCAGCAGCTGGACACGGGACAGACAAGAGACCCAGTACTTC	CASSWTRDRQETQYF
TRBD1	-	15	TRBV25-1	TRBJ1-3	TGTGCCAGCAGTGCTCCAGGGGGCTCTGGAAACACCATATATTTT	CASSAPGGSGNTIYF